This T cell receptor beta chain derives from a study of shared clonotypes between healthy human individuals (dated by TCRdb to 2018 to 2020). Regarding the complete study: The cohort comprised a couple of women and a few men aged 18 to 49 years. For each donor, CD4 naive and CD4 memory were each given three plates, CD8 naive was given two plates, and CD8 memory was given one plate. The study deeply sequenced blood TCR repertoires of about five healthy adults to estimate repertoire size and the extent of clonotype sharing between individuals. Libraries were prepared and TCR repertoires were sequenced by different laboratories using diverse techniques, in order to increase sequencing depth and limit assay-specific biases. Per donor, leukapheresis produced somewhere between about 0.94 and 10 billion PBMCs.

Using the deep immunoSEQ assay, TCR CDR3 regions were amplified from genomic DNA by multiplex PCR. For each cell subset, the extracted genomic DNA was distributed evenly across all wells of several immunoSEQ 96-well plates, and each plate served as one replicate. For sorted subsets, about 220 ng of genomic DNA, equivalent to 30,000 or so T cell genomes, went into each replicate PCR. Purified libraries were measured with a Qubit 3.0 fluorometer, size-checked on a Bioanalyzer 2100, and measured again with the KAPA Library Quantification kit. Each immunoSEQ 96-well plate was sequenced on its own single-read 150-cycle Illumina NextSeq 550 flow cell. The study's processing was this. Because the immunoSEQ output included only junctional sequences and no quality scores, the filtering could not be the same as the filtering used for full-length reads. Sequences were annotated with PyIR, a Python wrapper for IgBLAST v1.9, and V/J genes and CDR3 were assigned using IMGT germline references. Reads with weak V/J assignments (E-value above 1e-6), missing CDR3, stop codons, out-of-frame junctions, or ambiguous translated residues were removed. V3J clonotypes were defined as sequences sharing an identical inferred V gene, J gene, and CDR3 amino acid sequence. Percentage overlap between repertoires was calculated by dividing the number of shared unique clonotypes by the size of the smaller repertoire. Repertoire richness was assessed with RTK rarefaction, the Chao1 estimator, and Recon v2.1 estimates of unobserved clonotypes. OLGA was used to compute generation probabilities for all TCRbeta clonotypes that the gDNA method yielded from several donors. TCRdb holds this immuneACCESS table with in-frame rearrangements only. Some clones are missing; in checked studies, unresolved V genes explain under half, and the rest has no known cause. The V and J calls and the clone size are those of that table, but D and trimming were determined from the DNA. Within this sample are hundreds of thousands of clones, with about 96% of them counted one time only. Jointly, the top ten make up less than 0.12% of the sample.

Study-wide findings and limitations: Compared with non-shared clonotypes, clonotypes shared by all four sorted-subset donors had higher generation probabilities. Sharing across a handful of donors was observed for around 5% of naive CD4, 3% to 3.5% of naive CD8, about 2.3% of memory CD4, and over 0.3% of memory CD8 clonotypes. Naive subsets generally had larger estimated clonotype richness than memory subsets did. Pairwise subsampling indicated that sequencing depth was expected to affect the degree of clonotype sharing among donors. Because the study included a small number of donors, the genetic and exposure-history diversity represented was limited. Sampling was restricted to blood, and TCR repertoires in tissue are likely to differ from TCR repertoires in blood. Even with the large sequencing depth, rarefaction of the sorted-subset datasets indicated that sequencing was incomplete.

On this clone itself: No antigen is known for it. The input lacks base qualities; no much larger clone sits a single base away.

Inclusive of the bounding cysteine and phenylalanine, the CDR3 is 13 residues long. Left in the record is the CDR3 DNA by itself, 39 bases read in frame from the first base. Trimming costs V 5 bases and J 8 bases, and their ends lie 13 bases apart. For CDR1 and CDR2, the germline V gene (reference sequence) lists MNHEY and SMNVEV. For the CD8 naive samples, CD45RO-negative cells were positively selected for CCR7, yielding a CD45RA+CCR7+ population from which TemRA cells were excluded. The donors were healthy, HIV-negative adults with no recently reported acute infections or vaccinations. Every donor was a Caucasian adult living in Nashville, Tennessee, USA. After blood collection by leukapheresis, PBMCs were isolated using Ficoll-Histopaque density gradient centrifugation and then cryopreserved in the vapor phase of liquid nitrogen. Analytical flow cytometry was used to check the purity and quantity of every magnetically sorted T cell population. Genomic DNA was isolated from each sorted fraction and quantified by UV absorbance on a Nanodrop 2000c.

This sequence uses TRBV27 and TRBJ2-1, with a tentative D gene TRBD2 over 6 matching bases. Sequencing used naive CD8+ T cells sorted from blood. The cell subset or site tag for this specimen amounts to: CD45RA+CCR7+. The TCR originated in a woman between 25 and 40 years old in good health. The DNA reads as follows: TGTGCCAGCAGTGTACTGGGGGGTTATGAGCAGTTCTTC. It translates to CASSVLGGYEQFF.